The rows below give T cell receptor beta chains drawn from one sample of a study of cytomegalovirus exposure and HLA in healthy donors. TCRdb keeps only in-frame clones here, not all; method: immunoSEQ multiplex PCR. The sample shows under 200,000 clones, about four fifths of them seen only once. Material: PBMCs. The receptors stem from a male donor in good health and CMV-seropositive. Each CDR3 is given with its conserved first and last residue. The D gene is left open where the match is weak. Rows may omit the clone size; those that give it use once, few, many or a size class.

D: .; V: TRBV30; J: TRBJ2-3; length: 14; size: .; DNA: TGTGCCTGGAGTGTAGCGGTAAGCACAGATACGCAGTATTTT; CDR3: CAWSVAVSTDTQYF
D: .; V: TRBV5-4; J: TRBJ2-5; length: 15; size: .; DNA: TGTGCCAGCAGCTTGGAGGCTAGCCGGGCGGAGACCCAGTACTTC; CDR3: CASSLEASRAETQYF
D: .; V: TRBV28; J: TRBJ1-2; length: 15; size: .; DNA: TGTGCCAGCAGGCGGCCGGGACATAAACCCTACGGCTACACCTTC; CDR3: CASRRPGHKPYGYTF
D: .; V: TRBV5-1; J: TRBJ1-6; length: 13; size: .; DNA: TGCGCCAGTAAGAGCTCCTATAATTCACCCCTCCACTTT; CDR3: CASKSSYNSPLHF
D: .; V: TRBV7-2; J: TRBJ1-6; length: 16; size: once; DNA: TGTGCCAGCAGCTCTGACAGCAGCTCCTATAATTCACCCCTCCACTTT; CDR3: CASSSDSSSYNSPLHF
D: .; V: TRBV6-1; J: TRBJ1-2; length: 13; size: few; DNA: TGTGCCAGCAGTGAAGACAGCCCCTATGGCTACACCTTC; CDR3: CASSEDSPYGYTF
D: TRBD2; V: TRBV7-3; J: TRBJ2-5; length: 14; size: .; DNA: TGTGCCAGCAGCCCGTCGGGACTAGCGGGGGGGCTCTACTTC; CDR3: CASSPSGLAGGLYF
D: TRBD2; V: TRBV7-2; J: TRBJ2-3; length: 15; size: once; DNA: TGTGCCAGCAGCGGACGCATCGGGGGGACAGATACGCAGTATTTT; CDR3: CASSGRIGGTDTQYF
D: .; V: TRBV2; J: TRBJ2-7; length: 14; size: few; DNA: TGTGCCAGCGGGGCTCAGGGGAGCTCCTACGAGCAGTACTTC; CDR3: CASGAQGSSYEQYF
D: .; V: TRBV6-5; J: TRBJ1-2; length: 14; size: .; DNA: TGTGCCAGCAGCCACTCCGTGGAGGTGGATGGCTACACCTTC; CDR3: CASSHSVEVDGYTF
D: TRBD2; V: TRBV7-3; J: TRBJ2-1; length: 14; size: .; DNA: TGTGCCAGCAGCTTGGCGGGGGGTACCAATGAGCAGTTCTTC; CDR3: CASSLAGGTNEQFF
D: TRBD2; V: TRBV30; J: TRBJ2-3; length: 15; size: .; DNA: TGTGCCTGGAGTGTAGGGCGGGGGGGAACAGATACGCAGTATTTT; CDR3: CAWSVGRGGTDTQYF
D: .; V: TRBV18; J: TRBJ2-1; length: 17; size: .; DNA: TGTGCCAGCTCACCCGCGTCTCCGGTGGGGCTGGACAATGAGCAGTTCTTC; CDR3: CASSPASPVGLDNEQFF
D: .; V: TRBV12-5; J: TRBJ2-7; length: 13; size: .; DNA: TGTGCTAGTGGTTTGGTAGTGGGGACTGAGCAGTACTTC; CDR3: CASGLVVGTEQYF
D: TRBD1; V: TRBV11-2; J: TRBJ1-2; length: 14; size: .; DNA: TGTGCCAGCAGCTTAAACGACAGGGTTTATGGCTACACCTTC; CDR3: CASSLNDRVYGYTF
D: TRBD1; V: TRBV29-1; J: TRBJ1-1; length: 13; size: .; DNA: TGCAGCGCCGCGACAGGGGCGGACACTGAAGCTTTCTTT; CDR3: CSAATGADTEAFF
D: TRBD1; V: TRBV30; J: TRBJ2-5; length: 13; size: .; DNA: TGTGCCTGGAGGGACAGGGGAACAGAGACCCAGTACTTC; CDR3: CAWRDRGTETQYF
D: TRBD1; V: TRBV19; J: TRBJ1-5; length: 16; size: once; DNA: TGTGCCAGTAGTAGGACAGGGACTTATAGCAATCAGCCCCAGCATTTT; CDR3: CASSRTGTYSNQPQHF
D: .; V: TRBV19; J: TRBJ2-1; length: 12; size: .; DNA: TGTGCCAGTAGTATAGATCGCAATGAGCAGTTCTTC; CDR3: CASSIDRNEQFF
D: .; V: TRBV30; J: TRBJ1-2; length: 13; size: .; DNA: TGTGCCCGCTCCCGGGACTTATCGTATGGCTACACCTTC; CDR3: CARSRDLSYGYTF
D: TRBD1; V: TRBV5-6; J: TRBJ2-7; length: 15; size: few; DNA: TGTGCCAGCAGCTCCACCGGGACAGGGTCAAGGGAGCAGTACTTC; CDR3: CASSSTGTGSREQYF
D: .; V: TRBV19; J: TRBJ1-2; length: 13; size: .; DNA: TGTGCCAGTAAGGGGCTACGGGCTTATGGCTACACCTTC; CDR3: CASKGLRAYGYTF
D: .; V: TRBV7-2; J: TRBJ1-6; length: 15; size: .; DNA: TGTGCCAGCAGCCCTATTGGGAGACATAATTCACCCCTCCACTTT; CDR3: CASSPIGRHNSPLHF
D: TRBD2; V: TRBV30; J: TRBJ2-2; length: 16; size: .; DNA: TGTGCCTGGAGTGTACTCTGGGGAGGGATGGCCGGGGAGCTGTTTTTT; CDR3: CAWSVLWGGMAGELFF
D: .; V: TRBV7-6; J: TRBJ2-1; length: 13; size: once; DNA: TGTGCCAGCAGCTTAAGCGGTACCAATGAGCAGTTCTTC; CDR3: CASSLSGTNEQFF
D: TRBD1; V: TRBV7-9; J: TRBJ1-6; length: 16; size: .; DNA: TGTGCCAGCAGCGATCCGGACAGGGGAACAGGTTCACCCCTCCACTTT; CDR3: CASSDPDRGTGSPLHF
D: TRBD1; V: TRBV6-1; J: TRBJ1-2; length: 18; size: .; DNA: TGTGCCAGCAGTGATCGGGGGGACAGGGGCCTGCTTATCTATGGCTACACCTTC; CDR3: CASSDRGDRGLLIYGYTF
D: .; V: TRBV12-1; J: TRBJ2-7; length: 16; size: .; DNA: TGTGCCAGCAGTTCACTCCAGGGGGAAGGCTACTACGAGCAGTACTTC; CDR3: CASSSLQGEGYYEQYF
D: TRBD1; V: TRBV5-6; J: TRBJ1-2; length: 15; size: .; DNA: TGTGCCAGCAGCTCTCTCGGGACAGGGGAGGATGGCTACACCTTC; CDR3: CASSSLGTGEDGYTF
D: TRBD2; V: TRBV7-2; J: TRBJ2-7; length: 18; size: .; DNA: TGTGCCAGCAGTCCGGGACTAGCGGGGGGGCCATCCAGGTACGAGCAGTACTTC; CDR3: CASSPGLAGGPSRYEQYF
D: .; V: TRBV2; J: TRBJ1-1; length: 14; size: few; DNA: TGTGCCAGCAGGGGCCGACGGGGGAACACTGAAGCTTTCTTT; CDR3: CASRGRRGNTEAFF
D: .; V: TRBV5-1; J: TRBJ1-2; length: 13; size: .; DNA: TGCGCCAGCAGCCAAGGACAGTACTATGGCTACACCTTC; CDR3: CASSQGQYYGYTF
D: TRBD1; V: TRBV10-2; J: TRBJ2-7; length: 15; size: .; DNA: TGCGCCAGCAGTGTAAATACAGGGGGTGGCTACGAGCAGTACTTC; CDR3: CASSVNTGGGYEQYF
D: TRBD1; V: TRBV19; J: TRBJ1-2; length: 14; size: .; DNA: TGTGCCAGTAGTATCCCACAGGGGCGCGGTGGCTACACCTTC; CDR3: CASSIPQGRGGYTF
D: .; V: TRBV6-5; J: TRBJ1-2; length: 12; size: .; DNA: TGTGCCAGCAGGGGACAATGGAATGGCTACACCTTC; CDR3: CASRGQWNGYTF
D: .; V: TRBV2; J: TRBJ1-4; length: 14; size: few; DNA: TGTGCCAGCAGGGATCCAGGGGAGTCAGAAAAACTGTTTTTT; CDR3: CASRDPGESEKLFF
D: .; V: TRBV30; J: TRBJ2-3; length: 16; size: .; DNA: TGTGCCTGGAGGGTCCACGGGACAATCAGCACAGATACGCAGTATTTT; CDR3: CAWRVHGTISTDTQYF
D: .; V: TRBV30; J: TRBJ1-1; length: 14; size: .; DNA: TGTGCCTGGAGTGTAAAAGGAAGGGGGACTGAAGCTTTCTTT; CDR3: CAWSVKGRGTEAFF
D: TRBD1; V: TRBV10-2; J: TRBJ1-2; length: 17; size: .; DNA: TGCGCCAGCAGTTACTTTACAGGGGGCTCTCAAGATGGTGGCTACACCTTC; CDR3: CASSYFTGGSQDGGYTF
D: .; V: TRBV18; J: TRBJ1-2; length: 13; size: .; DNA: TGTGCCAGCTCACCTTTGGACAGCTATGGCTACACCTTC; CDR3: CASSPLDSYGYTF
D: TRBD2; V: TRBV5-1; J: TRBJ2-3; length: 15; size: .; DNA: TGCGCCAGCAGCCTATCGGGGGGGCCGGGGGATACGCAGTATTTT; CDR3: CASSLSGGPGDTQYF
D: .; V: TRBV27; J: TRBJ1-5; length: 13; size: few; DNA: TGTGCCAGCAGTTTATCGAGGAATCAGCCCCAGCATTTT; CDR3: CASSLSRNQPQHF
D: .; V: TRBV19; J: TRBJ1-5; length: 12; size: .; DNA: TGTGCCGTACAGGGCCTCAAGGGGTCCCAGCATTTT; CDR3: CAVQGLKGSQHF
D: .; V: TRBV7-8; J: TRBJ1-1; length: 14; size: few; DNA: TGTGCCAGCAGCTTAGTCAGGGCGAGGACTGAAGCTTTCTTT; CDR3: CASSLVRARTEAFF
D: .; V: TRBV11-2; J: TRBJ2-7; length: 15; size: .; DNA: TGTGCCAGCAGCCTCGACTCCTCCCATATATACGAGCAGTACTTC; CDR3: CASSLDSSHIYEQYF
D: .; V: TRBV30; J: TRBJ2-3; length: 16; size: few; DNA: TGTGCCTGGAGTGTTCAGGGGGCGGGGGGCACAGATACGCAGTATTTT; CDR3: CAWSVQGAGGTDTQYF
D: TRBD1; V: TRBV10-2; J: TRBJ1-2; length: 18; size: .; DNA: TGCGCAGTTAAAGGGGACAGGGGCTACGAAGAGTCTAACTATGGCTACACCTTC; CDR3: CAVKGDRGYEESNYGYTF
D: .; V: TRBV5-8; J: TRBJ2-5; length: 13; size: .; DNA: TGTGCCAGCAGTCTAGGCAGCACGGGGACCCAGTACTTC; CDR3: CASSLGSTGTQYF
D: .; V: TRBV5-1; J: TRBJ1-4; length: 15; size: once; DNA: TGCGCCAGCAGCCTCCAAGGGGGGGTAAGCCGAAAACTGTTTTTT; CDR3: CASSLQGGVSRKLFF
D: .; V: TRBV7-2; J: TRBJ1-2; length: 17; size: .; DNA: TGTGCCAGCAGTCATGAGGGGGATTGGGGGATTAACTATGGCTACACCTTC; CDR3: CASSHEGDWGINYGYTF
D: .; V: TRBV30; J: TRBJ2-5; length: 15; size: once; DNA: TGTGCCTGGAGTGTTGGGTCCGGGTCCCAAGAGACCCAGTACTTC; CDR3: CAWSVGSGSQETQYF
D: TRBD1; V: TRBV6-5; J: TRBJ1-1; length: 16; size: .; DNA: TGTGCCAGCAGTTTTCGACAGGGGGTGATAAACACTGAAGCTTTCTTT; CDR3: CASSFRQGVINTEAFF
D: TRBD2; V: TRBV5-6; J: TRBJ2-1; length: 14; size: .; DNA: TGTGCCAGCAGCCCCGGGGGGGCATACAATGAGCAGTTCTTC; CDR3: CASSPGGAYNEQFF
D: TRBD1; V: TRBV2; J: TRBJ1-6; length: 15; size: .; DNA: TGTGCCAGCAGTGACGGACAGGGGGGGAATTCACCCCTCCACTTT; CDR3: CASSDGQGGNSPLHF
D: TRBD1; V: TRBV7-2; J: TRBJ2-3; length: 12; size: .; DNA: TGTGCCAGCAGCTTCACAGGGGGTGGGCAGTATTTT; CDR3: CASSFTGGGQYF
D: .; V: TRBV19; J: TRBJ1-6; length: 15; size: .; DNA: TGTGCCAGTAGTACCGGACAAAACTATAATTCACCCCTCCACTTT; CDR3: CASSTGQNYNSPLHF
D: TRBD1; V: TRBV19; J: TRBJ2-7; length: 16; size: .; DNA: TGTGCCAGTAGTATCGTCGGGACAGGGGCCCGGGACGAGCAGTACTTC; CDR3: CASSIVGTGARDEQYF
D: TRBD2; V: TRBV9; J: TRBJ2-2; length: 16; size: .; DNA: TGTGCCAGCAGCCATAGCGGGGGGGTAGACACCGGGGAGCTGTTTTTT; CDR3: CASSHSGGVDTGELFF
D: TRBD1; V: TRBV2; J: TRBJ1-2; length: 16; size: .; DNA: TGTGCCAGCACCGCCGAGAGACAGGGATGGGACTATGGCTACACCTTC; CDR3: CASTAERQGWDYGYTF